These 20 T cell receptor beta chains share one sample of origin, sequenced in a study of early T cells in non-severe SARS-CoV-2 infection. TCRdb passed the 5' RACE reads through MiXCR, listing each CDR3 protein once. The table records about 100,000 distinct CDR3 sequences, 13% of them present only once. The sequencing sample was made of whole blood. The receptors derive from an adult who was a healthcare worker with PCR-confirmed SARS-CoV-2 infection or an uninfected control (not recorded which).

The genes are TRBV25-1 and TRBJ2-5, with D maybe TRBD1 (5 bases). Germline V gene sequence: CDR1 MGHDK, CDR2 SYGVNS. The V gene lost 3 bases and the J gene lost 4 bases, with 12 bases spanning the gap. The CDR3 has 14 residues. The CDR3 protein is CASSEQGSRETQYF. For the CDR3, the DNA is TGTGCCAGCAGTGAGCAGGGTAGTAGAGAGACCCAGTACTTC.

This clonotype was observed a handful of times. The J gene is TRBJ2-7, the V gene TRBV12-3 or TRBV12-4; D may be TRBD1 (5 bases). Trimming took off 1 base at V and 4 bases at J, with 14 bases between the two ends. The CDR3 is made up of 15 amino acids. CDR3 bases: TGTGCCAGCAGTTTAGGCGGACACCTACTGTACGAGCAGTACTTC. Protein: CASSLGGHLLYEQYF.

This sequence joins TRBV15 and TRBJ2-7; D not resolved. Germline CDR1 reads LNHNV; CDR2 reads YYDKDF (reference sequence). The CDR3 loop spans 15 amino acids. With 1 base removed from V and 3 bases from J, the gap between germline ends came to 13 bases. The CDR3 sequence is CATSRGTGPGYEQYF. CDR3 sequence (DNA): TGTGCCACCAGCAGAGGCACGGGTCCCGGCTACGAGCAGTACTTC.

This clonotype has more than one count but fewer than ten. For the CDR3, the DNA is TGTGCCTGGAGCTCCGGGTTTGTATCGGTCGATGAGCAGTTCTTC. Protein product: CAWSSGFVSVDEQFF. The chain carries TRBV30 and TRBJ2-1; the D is unclear. V gave up 3 bases and J gave up 8 bases, with 20 bases separating them. Germline V CDR1 and CDR2: GTSNPN, SVGIG (reference sequence). The CDR3 totals 15 residues.

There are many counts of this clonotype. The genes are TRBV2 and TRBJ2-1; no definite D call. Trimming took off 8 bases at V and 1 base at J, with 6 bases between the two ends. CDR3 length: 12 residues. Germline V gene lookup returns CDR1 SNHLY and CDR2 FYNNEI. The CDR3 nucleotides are TGTGCCAGCTCCGATTCCTACAATGAGCAGTTCTTC. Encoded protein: CASSDSYNEQFF.

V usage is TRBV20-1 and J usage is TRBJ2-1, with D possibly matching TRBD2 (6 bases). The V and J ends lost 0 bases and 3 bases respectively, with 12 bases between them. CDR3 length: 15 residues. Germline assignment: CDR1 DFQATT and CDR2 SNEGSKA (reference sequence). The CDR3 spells CSARDSRLDYNEQFF. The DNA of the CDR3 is TGCAGTGCTAGAGATTCGAGACTAGACTACAATGAGCAGTTCTTC.

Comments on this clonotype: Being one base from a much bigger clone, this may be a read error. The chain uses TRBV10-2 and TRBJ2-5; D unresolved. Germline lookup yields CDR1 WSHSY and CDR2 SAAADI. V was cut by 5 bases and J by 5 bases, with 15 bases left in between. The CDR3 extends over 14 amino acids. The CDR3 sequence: CASSYWRRVETQYF. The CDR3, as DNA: TGCGCCAGCAGTTATTGGCGGCGAGTGGAGACCCAGTACTTC.

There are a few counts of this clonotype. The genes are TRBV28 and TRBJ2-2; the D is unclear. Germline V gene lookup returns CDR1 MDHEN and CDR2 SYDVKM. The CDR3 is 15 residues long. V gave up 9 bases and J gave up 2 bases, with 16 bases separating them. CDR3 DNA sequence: TGTGCCAGAAACCAATGGCAGAGAAACACCGGGGAGCTGTTTTTT. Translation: CARNQWQRNTGELFF.

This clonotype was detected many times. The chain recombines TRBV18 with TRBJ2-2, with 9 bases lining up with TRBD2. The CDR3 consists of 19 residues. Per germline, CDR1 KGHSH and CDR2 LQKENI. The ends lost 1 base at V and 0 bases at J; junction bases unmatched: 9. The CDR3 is CASSPLPAGGLSNTGELFF. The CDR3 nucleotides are TGTGCCAGCTCACCACTTCCAGCGGGAGGATTATCGAACACCGGGGAGCTGTTTTTT.

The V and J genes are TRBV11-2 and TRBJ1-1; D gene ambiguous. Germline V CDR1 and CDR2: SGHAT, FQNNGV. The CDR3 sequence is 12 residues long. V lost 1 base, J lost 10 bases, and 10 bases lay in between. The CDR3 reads CASSLAEPGAFF. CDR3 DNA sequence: TGTGCCAGCAGCTTAGCCGAACCGGGAGCTTTCTTT. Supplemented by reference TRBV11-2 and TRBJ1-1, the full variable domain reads EAGVAQSPRYKIIEKRQSVAFWCNPISGHATLYWYQQILGQGPKLLIQFQNNGVVDDSQLPKDRFSAERLKGVDSTLKIQPAKLEDSAVYLCASSLAEPGAFFGQGTRLTVV.

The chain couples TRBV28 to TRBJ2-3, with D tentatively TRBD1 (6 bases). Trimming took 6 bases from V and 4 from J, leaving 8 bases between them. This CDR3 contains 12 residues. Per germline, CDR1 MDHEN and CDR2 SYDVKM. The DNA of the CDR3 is TGTGCCAGCAGAAACAGGGCAGATACGCAGTATTTT. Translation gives CASRNRADTQYF.

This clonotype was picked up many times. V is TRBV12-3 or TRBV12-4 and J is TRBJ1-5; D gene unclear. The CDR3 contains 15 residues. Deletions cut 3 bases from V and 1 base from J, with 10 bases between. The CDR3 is CASSFYGASNQPQHF. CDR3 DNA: TGTGCCAGCAGTTTTTATGGTGCCAGCAATCAGCCCCAGCATTTT.

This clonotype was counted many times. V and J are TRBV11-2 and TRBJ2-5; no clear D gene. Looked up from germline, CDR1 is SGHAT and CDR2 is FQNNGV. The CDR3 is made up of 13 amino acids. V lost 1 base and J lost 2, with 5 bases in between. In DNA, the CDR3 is TGTGCCAGCAGCTTAGGCCGGCAAGAGACCCAGTACTTC. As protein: CASSLGRQETQYF.

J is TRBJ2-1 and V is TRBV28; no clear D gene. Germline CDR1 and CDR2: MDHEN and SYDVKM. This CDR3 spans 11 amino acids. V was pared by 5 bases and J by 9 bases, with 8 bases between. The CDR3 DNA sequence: TGTGCCAGCAGTCGGACGGGTGAGCAGTTCTTC. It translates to CASSRTGEQFF. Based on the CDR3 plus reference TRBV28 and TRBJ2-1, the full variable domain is DVKVTQSSRYLVKRTGEKVFLECVQDMDHENMFWYRQDPGLGLRLIYFSYDVKMKEKGDIPEGYSVSREKKERFSLILESASTNQTSMYLCASSRTGEQFFGPGTRLTVL.

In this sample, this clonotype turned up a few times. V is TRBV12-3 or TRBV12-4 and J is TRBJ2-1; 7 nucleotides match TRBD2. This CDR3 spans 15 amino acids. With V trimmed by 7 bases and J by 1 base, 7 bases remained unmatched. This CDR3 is CASTPGGGSYNEQFF. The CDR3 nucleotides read TGTGCCAGCACCCCGGGAGGCGGTTCCTACAATGAGCAGTTCTTC.

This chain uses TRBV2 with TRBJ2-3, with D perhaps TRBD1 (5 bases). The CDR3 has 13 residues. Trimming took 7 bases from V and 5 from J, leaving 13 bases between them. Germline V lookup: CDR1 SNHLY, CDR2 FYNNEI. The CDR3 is CASTRATLDTQYF. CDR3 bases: TGTGCCAGCACCAGGGCTACGTTAGATACGCAGTATTTT. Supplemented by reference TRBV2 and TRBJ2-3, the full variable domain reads EPEVTQTPSHQVTQMGQEVILRCVPISNHLYFYWYRQILGQKVEFLVSFYNNEISEKSEIFDDQFSVERPDGSNFTLKIRSTKLEDSAMYFCASTRATLDTQYFGPGTRLTVL.

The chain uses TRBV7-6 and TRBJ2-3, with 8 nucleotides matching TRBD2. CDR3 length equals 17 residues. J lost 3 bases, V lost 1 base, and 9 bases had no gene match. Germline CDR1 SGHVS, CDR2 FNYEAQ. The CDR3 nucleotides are TGTGCCAGCAGCTTAGTTCCCCCGGGACTAGGTACAGATACGCAGTATTTT. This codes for CASSLVPPGLGTDTQYF.

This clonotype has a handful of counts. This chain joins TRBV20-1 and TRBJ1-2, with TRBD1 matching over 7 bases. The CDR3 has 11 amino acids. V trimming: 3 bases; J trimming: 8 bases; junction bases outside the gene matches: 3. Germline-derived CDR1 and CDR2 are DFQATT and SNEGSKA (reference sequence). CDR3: CSASRGGGYTF. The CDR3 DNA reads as TGCAGTGCTAGTCGAGGGGGCGGCTACACCTTC.

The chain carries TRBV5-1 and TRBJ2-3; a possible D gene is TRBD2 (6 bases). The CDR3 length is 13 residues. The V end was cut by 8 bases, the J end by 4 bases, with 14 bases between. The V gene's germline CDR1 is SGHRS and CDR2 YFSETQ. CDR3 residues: CASKSGSADTQYF. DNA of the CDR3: TGCGCCAGTAAGAGCGGGTCCGCAGATACGCAGTATTTT.

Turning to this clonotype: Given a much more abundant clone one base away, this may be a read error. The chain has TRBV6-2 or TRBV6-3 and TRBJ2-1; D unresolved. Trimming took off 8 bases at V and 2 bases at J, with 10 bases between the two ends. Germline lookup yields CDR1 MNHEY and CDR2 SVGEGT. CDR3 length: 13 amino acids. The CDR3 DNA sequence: TGTGCCAGCGTCGAGAACACCTACAATGAGCAGTTCTTC. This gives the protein CASVENTYNEQFF.